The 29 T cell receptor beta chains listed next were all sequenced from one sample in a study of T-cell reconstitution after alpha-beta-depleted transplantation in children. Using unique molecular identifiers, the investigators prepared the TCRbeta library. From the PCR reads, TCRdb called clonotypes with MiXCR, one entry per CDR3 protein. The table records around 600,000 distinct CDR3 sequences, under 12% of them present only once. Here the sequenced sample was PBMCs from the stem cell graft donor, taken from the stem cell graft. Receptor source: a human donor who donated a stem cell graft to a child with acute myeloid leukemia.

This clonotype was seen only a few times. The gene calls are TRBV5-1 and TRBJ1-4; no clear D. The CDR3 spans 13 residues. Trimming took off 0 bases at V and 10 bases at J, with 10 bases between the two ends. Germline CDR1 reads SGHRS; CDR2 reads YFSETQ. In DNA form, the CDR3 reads TGCGCCAGCAGCTTGGGATCCGGAGGAAAACTGTTTTTT. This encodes CASSLGSGGKLFF.

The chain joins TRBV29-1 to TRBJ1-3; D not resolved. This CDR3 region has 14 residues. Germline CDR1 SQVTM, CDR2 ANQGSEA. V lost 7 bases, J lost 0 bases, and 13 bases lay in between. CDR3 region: CSAGGQASGNTIYF. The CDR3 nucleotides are TGCAGCGCGGGCGGGCAGGCCTCTGGAAACACCATATATTTT.

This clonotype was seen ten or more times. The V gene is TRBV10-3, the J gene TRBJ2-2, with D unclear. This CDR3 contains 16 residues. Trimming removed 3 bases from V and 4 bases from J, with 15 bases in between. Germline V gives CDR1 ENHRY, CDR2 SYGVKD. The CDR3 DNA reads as TGTGCCATCAGTGATGGCCACACAAGAACCACCGGGGAGCTGTTTTTT. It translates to CAISDGHTRTTGELFF.

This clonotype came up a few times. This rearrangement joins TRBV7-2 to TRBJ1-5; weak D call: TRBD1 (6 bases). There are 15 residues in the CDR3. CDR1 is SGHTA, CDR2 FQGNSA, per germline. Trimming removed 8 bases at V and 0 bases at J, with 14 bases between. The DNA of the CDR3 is TGTGCCAGCGCCTCAGGGGCTTATAGCAATCAGCCCCAGCATTTT. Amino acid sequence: CASASGAYSNQPQHF. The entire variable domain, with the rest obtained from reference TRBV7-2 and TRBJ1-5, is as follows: GAGVSQSPSNKVTEKGKDVELRCDPISGHTALYWYRQSLGQGLEFLIYFQGNSAPDKSGLPSDRFSAERTGGSVSTLTIQRTQQEDSAVYLCASASGAYSNQPQHFGDGTRLSIL.

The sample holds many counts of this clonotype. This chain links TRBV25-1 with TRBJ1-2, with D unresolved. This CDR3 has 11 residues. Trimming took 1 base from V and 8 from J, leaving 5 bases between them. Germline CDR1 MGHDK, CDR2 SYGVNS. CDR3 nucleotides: TGTGCCAGCAGTGAATTAGGAGGCTACACCTTC. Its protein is CASSELGGYTF.

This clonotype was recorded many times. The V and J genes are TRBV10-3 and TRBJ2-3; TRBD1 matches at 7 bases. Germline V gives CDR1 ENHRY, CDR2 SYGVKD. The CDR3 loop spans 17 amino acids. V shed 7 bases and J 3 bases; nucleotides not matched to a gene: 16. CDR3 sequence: CAIKRGPGYEGTDTQYF. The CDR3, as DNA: TGTGCCATCAAAAGGGGGCCAGGGTACGAGGGGACAGATACGCAGTATTTT.

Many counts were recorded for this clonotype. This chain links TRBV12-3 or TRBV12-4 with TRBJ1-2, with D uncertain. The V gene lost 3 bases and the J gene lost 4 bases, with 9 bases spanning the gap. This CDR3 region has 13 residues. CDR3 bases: TGTGCCAGCAGTTTCGAGCCTTCCTATGGCTACACCTTC. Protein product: CASSFEPSYGYTF.

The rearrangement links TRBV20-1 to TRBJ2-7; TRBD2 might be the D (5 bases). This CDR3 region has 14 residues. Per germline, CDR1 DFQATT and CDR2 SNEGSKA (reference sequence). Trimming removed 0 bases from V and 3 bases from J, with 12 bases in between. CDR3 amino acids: CSARDPERSYEQYF. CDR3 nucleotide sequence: TGCAGTGCTAGAGATCCCGAGCGGAGCTACGAGCAGTACTTC.

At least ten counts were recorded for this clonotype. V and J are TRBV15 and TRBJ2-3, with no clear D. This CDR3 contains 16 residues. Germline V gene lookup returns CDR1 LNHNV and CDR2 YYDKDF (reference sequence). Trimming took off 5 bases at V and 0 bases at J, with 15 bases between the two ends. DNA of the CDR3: TGTGCCACCAGCGACGGACGGAAAGCTAGCACAGATACGCAGTATTTT. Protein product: CATSDGRKASTDTQYF.

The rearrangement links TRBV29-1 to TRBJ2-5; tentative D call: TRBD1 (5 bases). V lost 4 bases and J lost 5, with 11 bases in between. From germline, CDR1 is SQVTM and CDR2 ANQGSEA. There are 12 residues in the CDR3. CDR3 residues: CSVAQGGETQYF. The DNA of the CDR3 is TGCAGCGTTGCCCAGGGTGGGGAGACCCAGTACTTC.

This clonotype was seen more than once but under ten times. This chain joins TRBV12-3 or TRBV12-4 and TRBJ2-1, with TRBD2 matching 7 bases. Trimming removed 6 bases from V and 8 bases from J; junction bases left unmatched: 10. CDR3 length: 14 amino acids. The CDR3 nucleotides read TGTGCCAGCAGCAGCCCGGGAGGCAGGGATGAGCAGTTCTTC. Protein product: CASSSPGGRDEQFF.

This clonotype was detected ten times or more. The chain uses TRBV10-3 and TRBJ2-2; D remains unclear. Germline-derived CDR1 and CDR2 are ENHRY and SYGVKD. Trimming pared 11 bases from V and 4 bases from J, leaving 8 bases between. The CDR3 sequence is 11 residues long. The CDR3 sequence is CASGSTGELFF. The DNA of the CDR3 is TGTGCCTCGGGTAGCACCGGGGAGCTGTTTTTT.

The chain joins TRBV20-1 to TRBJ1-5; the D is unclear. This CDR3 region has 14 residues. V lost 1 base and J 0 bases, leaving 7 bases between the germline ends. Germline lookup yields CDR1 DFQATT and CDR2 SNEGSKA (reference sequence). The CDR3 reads CSARVQYSNQPQHF. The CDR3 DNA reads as TGCAGTGCTAGAGTCCAGTATAGCAATCAGCCCCAGCATTTT.

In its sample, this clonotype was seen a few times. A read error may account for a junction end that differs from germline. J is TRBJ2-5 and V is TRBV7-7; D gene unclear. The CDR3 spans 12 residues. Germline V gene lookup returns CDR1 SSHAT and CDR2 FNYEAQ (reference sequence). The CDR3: CASSSDGETQYF. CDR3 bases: TGTGCTAGCAGCTCGGATGGAGAGACCCAGTACTTC.

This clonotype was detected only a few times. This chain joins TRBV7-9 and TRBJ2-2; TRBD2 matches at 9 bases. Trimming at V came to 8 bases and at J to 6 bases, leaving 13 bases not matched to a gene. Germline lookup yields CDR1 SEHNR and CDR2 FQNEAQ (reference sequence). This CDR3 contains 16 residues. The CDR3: CASGKRLAVDPGELFF. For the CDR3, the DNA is TGTGCCAGCGGTAAAAGACTAGCGGTGGACCCCGGGGAGCTGTTTTTT.

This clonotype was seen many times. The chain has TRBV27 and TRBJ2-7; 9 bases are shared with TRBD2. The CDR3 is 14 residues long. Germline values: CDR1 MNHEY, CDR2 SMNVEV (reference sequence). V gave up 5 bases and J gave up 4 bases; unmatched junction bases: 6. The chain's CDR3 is CASSLAGHPYEQYF. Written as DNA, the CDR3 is TGTGCCAGCAGTCTAGCGGGACATCCTTACGAGCAGTACTTC.

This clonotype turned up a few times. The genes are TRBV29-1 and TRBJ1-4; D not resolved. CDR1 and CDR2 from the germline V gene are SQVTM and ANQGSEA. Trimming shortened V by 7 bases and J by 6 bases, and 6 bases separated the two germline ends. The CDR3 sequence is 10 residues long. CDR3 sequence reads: CSAGYEKLFF. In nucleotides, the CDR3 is TGCAGCGCCGGGTATGAAAAACTGTTTTTT.

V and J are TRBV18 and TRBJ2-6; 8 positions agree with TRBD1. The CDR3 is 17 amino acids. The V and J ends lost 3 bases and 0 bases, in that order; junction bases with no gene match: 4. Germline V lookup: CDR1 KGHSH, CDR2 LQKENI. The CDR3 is CASSPLGTGSGANVLTF. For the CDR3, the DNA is TGTGCCAGCTCACCCCTGGGGACAGGCTCTGGGGCCAACGTCCTGACTTTC.

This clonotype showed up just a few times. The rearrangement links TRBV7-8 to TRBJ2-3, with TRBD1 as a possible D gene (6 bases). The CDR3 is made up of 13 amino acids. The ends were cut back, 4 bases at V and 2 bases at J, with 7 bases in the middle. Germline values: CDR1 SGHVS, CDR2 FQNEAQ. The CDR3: CASSSGVTDTQYF. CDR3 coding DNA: TGTGCCAGCAGCTCAGGGGTCACAGATACGCAGTATTTT.

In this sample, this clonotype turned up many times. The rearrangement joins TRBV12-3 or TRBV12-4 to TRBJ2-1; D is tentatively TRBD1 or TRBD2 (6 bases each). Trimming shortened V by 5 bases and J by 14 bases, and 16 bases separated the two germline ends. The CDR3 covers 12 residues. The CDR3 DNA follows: TGTGCCAGCAGTCCCCCGGGGGCGTATGAGTTCTTC. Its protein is CASSPPGAYEFF.

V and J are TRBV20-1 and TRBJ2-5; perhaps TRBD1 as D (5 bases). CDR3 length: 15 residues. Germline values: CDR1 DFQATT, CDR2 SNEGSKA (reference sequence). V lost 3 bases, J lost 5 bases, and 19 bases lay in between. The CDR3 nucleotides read TGCAGTGCTAGCTCTGGTGGCAGGGCGATGGAGACCCAGTACTTC. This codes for CSASSGGRAMETQYF.

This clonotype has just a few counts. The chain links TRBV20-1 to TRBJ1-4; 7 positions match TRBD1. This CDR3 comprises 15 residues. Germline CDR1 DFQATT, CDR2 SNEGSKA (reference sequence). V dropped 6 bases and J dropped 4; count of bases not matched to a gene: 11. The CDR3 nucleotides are TGCAGTGCCTCCCTACAAGGACAGGTTAATGAAAAACTGTTTTTT. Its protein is CSASLQGQVNEKLFF.

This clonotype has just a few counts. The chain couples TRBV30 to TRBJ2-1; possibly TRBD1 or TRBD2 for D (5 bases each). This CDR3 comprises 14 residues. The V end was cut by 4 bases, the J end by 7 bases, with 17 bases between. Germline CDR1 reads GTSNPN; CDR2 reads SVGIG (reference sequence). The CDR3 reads CAWIGGAGDNEQFF. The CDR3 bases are TGTGCCTGGATAGGTGGGGCGGGTGATAATGAGCAGTTCTTC. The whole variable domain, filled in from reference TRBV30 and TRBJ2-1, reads SQTIHQWPATLVQPVGSPLSLECTVEGTSNPNLYWYRQAAGRGLQLLFYSVGIGQISSEVPQNLSASRPQDRQFILSSKKLLLSDSGFYLCAWIGGAGDNEQFFGPGTRLTVL.

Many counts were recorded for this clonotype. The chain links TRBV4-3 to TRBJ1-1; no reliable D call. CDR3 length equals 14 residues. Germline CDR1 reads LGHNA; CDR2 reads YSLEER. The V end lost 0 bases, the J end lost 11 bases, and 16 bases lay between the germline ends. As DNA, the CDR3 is TGCGCCAGCAGCCAAGACGGCAGTTGGGGTGGGGCTTTCTTT. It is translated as CASSQDGSWGGAFF.

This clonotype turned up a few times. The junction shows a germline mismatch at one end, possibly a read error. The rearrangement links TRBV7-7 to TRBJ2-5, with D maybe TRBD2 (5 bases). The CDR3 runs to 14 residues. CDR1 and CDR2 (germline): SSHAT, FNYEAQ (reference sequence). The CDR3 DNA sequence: TGTGCTAGCAGCTTTCAAGGGAGTGGGGAGACCCAGTACTTC. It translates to CASSFQGSGETQYF. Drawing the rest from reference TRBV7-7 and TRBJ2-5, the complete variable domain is GAGVSQSPRYKVTKRGQDVTLRCDPISSHATLYWYQQALGQGPEFLTYFNYEAQPDKSGLPSDRFSAERPEGSISTLTIQRTEQRDSAMYRCASSFQGSGETQYFGPGTRLLVL.

The CDR3 nucleotides are TGCGCCAGCAGCCAAGAGATCGCGGGAGGGACCACAGATACGCAGTATTTT. Translating gives CASSQEIAGGTTDTQYF. The chain recombines TRBV4-3 with TRBJ2-3; TRBD2 matches at 9 bases. This CDR3 is 17 amino acids long. Germline V gene sequence: CDR1 LGHNA, CDR2 YSLEER. Losses at the gene ends were 0 bases for V and 2 bases for J; bases not matched to a gene: 6.

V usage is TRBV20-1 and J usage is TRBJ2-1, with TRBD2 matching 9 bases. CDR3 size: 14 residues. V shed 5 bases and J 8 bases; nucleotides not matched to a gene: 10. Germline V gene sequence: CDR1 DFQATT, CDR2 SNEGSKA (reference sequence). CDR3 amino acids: CSAHPGLALHEQFF. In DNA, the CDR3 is TGCAGTGCTCATCCGGGACTAGCATTGCATGAGCAGTTCTTC.

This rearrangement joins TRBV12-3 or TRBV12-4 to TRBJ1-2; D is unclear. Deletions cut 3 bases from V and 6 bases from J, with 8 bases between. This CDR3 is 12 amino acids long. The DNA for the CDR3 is TGTGCCAGCAGTTTTCGTGGGCATGGCTACACCTTC. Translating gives CASSFRGHGYTF.

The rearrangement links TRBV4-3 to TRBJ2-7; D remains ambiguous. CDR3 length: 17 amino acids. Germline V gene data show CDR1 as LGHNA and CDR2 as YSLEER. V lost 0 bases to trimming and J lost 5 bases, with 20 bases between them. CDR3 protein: CASSQDWWERAPDEQYF. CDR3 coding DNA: TGCGCCAGCAGCCAAGATTGGTGGGAAAGGGCTCCTGACGAGCAGTACTTC.